This T cell receptor beta chain appears in the sequencing data of a study of T cell repertoires in cytomegalovirus infection. In the study overall: Public TCR beta signatures indicated both CMV infection and matching HLA type.

Germline V gene sequence: CDR1 SNHLY, CDR2 FYNNEI. Trimming removed 6 bases from V and 8 bases from J, with 16 bases in between. The CDR3 loop spans 13 amino acids. TCRdb re-derived calls from the reads in MiXCR, one entry per CDR3 protein. The sample has some 300,000 distinct CDR3 sequences; about 13% are singletons. On this clonotype: Its target is unknown.

General study results and limits: The cumulative frequency of public TCR beta families distinguished individuals who carried CMV together with the relevant HLA. Dominating the ex vivo response were HLA-C-restricted CMV-specific TCR beta clonotypes.

V usage is TRBV2 and J usage is TRBJ1-2; no reliable D call. This TCR derives from a human donor in good health (CMV status not recorded). Some clones in this sample may be carry-over from other donors' samples. Sequences were obtained from PBMCs. The CDR3 protein is CASSPDFLVGYTF. DNA for the CDR3: TGTGCCAGCAGCCCGGACTTCCTTGTGGGCTACACCTTC.